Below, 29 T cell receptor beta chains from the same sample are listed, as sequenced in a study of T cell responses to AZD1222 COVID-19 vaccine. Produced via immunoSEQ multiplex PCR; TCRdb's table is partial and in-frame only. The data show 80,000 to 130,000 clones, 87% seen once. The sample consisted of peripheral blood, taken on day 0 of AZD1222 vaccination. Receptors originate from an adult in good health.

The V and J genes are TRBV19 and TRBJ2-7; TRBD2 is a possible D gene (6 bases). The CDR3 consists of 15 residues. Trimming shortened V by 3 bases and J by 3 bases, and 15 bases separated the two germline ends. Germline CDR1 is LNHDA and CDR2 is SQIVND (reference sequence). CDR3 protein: CASSIGGVGDYEQYF. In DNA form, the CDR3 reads TGTGCCAGTAGTATCGGGGGAGTTGGTGACTACGAGCAGTACTTC.

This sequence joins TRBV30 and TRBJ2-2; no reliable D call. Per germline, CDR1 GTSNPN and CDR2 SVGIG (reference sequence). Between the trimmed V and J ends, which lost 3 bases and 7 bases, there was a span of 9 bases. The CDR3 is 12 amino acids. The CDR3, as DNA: TGTGCCTGGAGCGCTTGGATCGGGGAGCTGTTTTTT. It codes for CAWSAWIGELFF.

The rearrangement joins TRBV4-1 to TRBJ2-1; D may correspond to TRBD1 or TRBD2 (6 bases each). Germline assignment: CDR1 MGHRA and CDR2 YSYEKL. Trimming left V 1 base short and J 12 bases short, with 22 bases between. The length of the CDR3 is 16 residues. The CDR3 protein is CASSQGVLPAGRGQFF. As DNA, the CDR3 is TGCGCCAGCAGCCAAGGGGTTTTGCCAGCGGGCAGGGGGCAGTTCTTC.

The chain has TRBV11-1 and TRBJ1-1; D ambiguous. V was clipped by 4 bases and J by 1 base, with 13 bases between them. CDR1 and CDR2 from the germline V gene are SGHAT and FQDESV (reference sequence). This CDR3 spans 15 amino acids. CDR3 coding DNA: TGTGCCAGCAGCTCCCGCAGCCGTGGGAACACTGAAGCTTTCTTT. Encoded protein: CASSSRSRGNTEAFF.

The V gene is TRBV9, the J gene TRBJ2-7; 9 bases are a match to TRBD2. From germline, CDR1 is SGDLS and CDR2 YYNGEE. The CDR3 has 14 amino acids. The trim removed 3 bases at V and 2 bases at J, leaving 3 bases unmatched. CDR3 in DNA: TGTGCCAGCAGCGGAATAGCGGGGGCCTACGAGCAGTACTTC. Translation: CASSGIAGAYEQYF.

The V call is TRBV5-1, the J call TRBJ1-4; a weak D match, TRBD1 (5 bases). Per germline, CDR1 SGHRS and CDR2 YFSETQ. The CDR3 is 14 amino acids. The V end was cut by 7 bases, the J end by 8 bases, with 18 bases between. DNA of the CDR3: TGCGCCAGCTCCGAAACCGGGGCCGGAGAAAAACTGTTTTTT. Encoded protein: CASSETGAGEKLFF.

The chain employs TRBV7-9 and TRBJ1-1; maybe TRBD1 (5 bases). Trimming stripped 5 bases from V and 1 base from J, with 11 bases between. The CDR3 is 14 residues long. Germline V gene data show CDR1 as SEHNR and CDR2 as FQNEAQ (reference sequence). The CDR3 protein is CASSPGGPNTEAFF. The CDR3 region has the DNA TGTGCCAGCAGCCCCGGGGGACCGAACACTGAAGCTTTCTTT.

CDR3 sequence (DNA): TGTGCCAGCAGCTTAAGGGGGGATGGCACAGATACGCAGTATTTT. It specifies CASSLRGDGTDTQYF. J is TRBJ2-3 and V is TRBV7-9; perhaps D is TRBD1 or TRBD2 (6 bases each). The CDR3 consists of 15 residues. Looked up from germline, CDR1 is SEHNR and CDR2 is FQNEAQ (reference sequence). The V end lost 2 bases, the J end lost 1 base, and 10 bases lay between the germline ends.

CDR3: CASSRGTGTLVFEQYF. Here the CDR3 DNA reads TGCGCCAGCAGCCGAGGGACAGGGACCCTCGTTTTCGAGCAGTACTTC. The chain uses TRBV4-1 and TRBJ2-7, with 9 positions matching TRBD1. The V segment lost 4 bases and the J segment 6 bases; nucleotides outside the gene matches: 13. Germline CDR1 and CDR2: MGHRA and YSYEKL. This CDR3 contains 16 residues.

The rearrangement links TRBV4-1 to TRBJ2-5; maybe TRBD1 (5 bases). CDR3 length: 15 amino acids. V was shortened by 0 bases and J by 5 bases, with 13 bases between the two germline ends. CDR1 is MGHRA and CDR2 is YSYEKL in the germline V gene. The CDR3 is CASSQDLFRQETQYF. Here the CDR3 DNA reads TGCGCCAGCAGCCAAGATTTATTCCGACAGGAGACCCAGTACTTC.

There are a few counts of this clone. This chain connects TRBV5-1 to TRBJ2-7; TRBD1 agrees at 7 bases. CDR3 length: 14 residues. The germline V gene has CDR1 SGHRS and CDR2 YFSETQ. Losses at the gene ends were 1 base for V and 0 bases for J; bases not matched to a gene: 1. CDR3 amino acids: CASSLPGGSYEQYF. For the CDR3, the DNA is TGCGCCAGCAGCTTGCCAGGGGGCTCCTACGAGCAGTACTTC.

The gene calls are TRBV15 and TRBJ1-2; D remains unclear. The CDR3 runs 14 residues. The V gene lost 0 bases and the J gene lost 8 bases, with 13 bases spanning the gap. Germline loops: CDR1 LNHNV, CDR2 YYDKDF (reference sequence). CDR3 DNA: TGTGCCACCAGCAGAGATCTGTGGCAGGAGGGCTACACCTTC. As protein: CATSRDLWQEGYTF.

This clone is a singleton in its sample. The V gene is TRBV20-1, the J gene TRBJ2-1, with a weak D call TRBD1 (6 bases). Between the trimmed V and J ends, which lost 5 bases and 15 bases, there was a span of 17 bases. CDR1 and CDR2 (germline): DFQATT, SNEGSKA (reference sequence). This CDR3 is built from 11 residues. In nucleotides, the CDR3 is TGCAGTGCTGCCTACAGGGTGTTTATGTTCTTC. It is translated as CSAAYRVFMFF.

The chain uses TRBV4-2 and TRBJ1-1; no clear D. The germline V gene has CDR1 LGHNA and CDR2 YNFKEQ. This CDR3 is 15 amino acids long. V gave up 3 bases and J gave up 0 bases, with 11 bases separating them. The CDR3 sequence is CASSHAEGMNTEAFF. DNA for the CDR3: TGTGCCAGCAGCCACGCAGAAGGGATGAACACTGAAGCTTTCTTT.

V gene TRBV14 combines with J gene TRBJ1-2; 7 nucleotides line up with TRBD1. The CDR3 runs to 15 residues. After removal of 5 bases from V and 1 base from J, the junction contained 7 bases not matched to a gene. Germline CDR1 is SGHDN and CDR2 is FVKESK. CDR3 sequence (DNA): TGTGCCAGCAGCGGCGGGGGACAGCGTAACTATGGCTACACCTTC. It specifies CASSGGGQRNYGYTF.

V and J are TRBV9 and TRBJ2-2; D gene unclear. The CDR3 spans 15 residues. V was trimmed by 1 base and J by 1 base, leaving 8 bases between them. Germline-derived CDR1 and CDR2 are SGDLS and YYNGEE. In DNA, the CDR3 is TGTGCCAGCAGCGTATCACAGTTGAACACCGGGGAGCTGTTTTTT. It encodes CASSVSQLNTGELFF. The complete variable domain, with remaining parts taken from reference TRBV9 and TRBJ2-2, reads DSGVTQTPKHLITATGQRVTLRCSPRSGDLSVYWYQQSLDQGLQFLIQYYNGEERAKGNILERFSAQQFPDLHSELNLSSLELGDSALYFCASSVSQLNTGELFFGEGSRLTVL.

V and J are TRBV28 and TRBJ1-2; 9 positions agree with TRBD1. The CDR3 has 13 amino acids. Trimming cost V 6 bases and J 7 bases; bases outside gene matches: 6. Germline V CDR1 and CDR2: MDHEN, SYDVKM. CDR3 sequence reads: CASRSQGAGGYTF. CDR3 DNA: TGTGCCAGCAGATCACAGGGGGCGGGTGGCTACACCTTC.

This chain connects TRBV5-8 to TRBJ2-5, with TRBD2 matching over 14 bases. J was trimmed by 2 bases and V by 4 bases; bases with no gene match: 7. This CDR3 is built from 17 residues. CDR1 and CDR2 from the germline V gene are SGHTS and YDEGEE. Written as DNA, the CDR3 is TGTGCCAGCAGCCTCGGACTAGCGGGGGGTTCACAAGAGACCCAGTACTTC. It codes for CASSLGLAGGSQETQYF.

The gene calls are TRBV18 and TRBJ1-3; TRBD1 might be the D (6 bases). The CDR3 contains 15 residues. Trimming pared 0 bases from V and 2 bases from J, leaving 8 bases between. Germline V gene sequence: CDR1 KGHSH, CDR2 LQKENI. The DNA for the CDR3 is TGTGCCAGCTCACCACCCCCAGGGGCTGGAAACACCATATATTTT. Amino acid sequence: CASSPPPGAGNTIYF.

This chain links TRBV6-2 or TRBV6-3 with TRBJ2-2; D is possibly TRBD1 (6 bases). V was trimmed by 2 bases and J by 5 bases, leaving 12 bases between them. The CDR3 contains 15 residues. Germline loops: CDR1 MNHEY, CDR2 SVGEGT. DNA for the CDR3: TGTGCCAGCAGTTACATGGCAGGGGAGACCGGGGAGCTGTTTTTT. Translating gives CASSYMAGETGELFF.

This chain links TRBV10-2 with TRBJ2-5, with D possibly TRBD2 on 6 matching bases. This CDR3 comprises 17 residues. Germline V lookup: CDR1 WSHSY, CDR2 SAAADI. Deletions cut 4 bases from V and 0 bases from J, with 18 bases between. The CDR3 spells CASSGRVGQPYQETQYF. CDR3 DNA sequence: TGCGCCAGCAGTGGGAGGGTAGGACAACCGTACCAAGAGACCCAGTACTTC.

This chain's CDR3 is CASSLTPGGYGYTF. The CDR3 DNA is TGTGCCAGCAGTTTAACCCCAGGGGGATATGGCTACACCTTC. The rearrangement joins TRBV27 to TRBJ1-2; 7 bases align to TRBD1. This CDR3 is 14 amino acids long. The V gene end was trimmed by 2 bases and the J gene end by 5 bases; junction bases not matched to a gene: 5. The germline V gene encodes CDR1 MNHEY and CDR2 SMNVEV (reference sequence).

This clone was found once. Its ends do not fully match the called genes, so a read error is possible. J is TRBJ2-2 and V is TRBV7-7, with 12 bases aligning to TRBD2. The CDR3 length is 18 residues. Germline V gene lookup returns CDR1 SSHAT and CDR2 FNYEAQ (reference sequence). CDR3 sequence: CASSSGLAGPANTGELFF. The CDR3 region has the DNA TGTGCTAGCAGCTCGGGACTAGCGGGCCCGGCGAACACCGGGGAGCTGTTTTTT. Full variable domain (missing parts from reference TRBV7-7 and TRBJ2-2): GAGVSQSPRYKVTKRGQDVTLRCDPISSHATLYWYQQALGQGPEFLTYFNYEAQPDKSGLPSDRFSAERPEGSISTLTIQRTEQRDSAMYRCASSSGLAGPANTGELFFGEGSRLTVL.

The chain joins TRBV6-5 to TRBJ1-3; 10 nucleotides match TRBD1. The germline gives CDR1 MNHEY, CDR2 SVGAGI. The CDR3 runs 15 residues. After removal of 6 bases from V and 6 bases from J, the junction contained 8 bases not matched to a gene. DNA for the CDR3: TGTGCCAGCAGCGATACCGGGACAGGGGAAAACACCATATATTTT. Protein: CASSDTGTGENTIYF.

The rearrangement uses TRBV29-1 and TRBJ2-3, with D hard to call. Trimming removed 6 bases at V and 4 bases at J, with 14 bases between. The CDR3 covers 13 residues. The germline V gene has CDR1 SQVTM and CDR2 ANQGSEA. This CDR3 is CSVDVGGADTQYF. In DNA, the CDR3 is TGCAGCGTCGATGTGGGTGGAGCAGATACGCAGTATTTT.

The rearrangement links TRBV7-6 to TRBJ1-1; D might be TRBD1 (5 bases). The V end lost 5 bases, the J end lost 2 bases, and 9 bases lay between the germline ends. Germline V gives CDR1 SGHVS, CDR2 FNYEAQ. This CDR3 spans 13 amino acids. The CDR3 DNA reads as TGTGCCAGCAGCCGAGGGGCCAACACTGAAGCTTTCTTT. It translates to CASSRGANTEAFF.

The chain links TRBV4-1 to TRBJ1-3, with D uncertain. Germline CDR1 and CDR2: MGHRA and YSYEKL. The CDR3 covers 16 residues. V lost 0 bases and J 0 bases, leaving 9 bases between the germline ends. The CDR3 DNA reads TGCGCCAGCAGCCAAGAAGTTTCAAACTCTGGAAACACCATATATTTT. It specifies CASSQEVSNSGNTIYF.

The CDR3 DNA reads TGTGCCAGCAGTGAAGCGCGGAATAATTCACCCCTCCACTTT. The encoded protein is CASSEARNNSPLHF. J is TRBJ1-6 and V is TRBV2; D gene unclear. This CDR3 is built from 14 residues. Trimming took off 0 bases at V and 5 bases at J, with 5 bases between the two ends. Germline CDR1 reads SNHLY; CDR2 reads FYNNEI.

Here the CDR3 reads CASSKQGMIGYTF. In DNA form, the CDR3 reads TGTGCCAGCAGCAAACAGGGGATGATCGGCTACACCTTC. This chain joins TRBV12-3 or TRBV12-4 and TRBJ1-2, with TRBD1 identical over 7 bases. Losses at the gene ends were 6 bases for V and 8 bases for J; bases not matched to a gene: 9. The CDR3 totals 13 residues.